These T cell receptor beta chains were read from a single sample in a study of OX40 agonist ivuxolimab in advanced cancers. Sequenced by immunoSEQ multiplex PCR; TCRdb stores in-frame clones only, minus some. Of about 40,000 clones in the sample, more than 70% were seen once. Sequences were derived from CD4+ or CD8+ T cells sorted from blood, sampled in a trial of the OX40 agonist ivuxolimab. These receptors were collected from an adult with an advanced solid tumor such as melanoma, head and neck, liver or kidney cancer. CDR3s include the opening cysteine and the closing phenylalanine or tryptophan. Each record gives: J gene, clone size, D gene, V gene, CDR3 DNA, CDR3 protein. A D gene is named only where the DNA matches it firmly. Size tells how often a clone was seen (once, few, many) or the class of an expanded clone, and some rows leave it out.

TRBJ2-5,-,-,TRBV4-3,TGCGCCAGCAGCCTAGCCCTCGGGCGCCAAGAGACCCAGTACTTC,CASSLALGRQETQYF
TRBJ2-1,-,-,TRBV7-2,TGTGCCAGCAACCTTTGGGACAGCGGGGGCGATGAGCAGTTCTTC,CASNLWDSGGDEQFF
TRBJ2-3,few,-,TRBV7-9,TGTGCCAGCAGCTCTACTAGAGGGTATCCAGATACGCAGTATTTT,CASSSTRGYPDTQYF
TRBJ2-7,few,TRBD1,TRBV4-3,TGCGCCAGCAGCCAAGATACGGGACAGGGTCGCGAGCAGTACTTC,CASSQDTGQGREQYF
TRBJ1-2,-,TRBD1,TRBV7-8,TGTGCCAGCAGGGGGACAGGGGACTATGGCTACACCTTC,CASRGTGDYGYTF
TRBJ1-1,-,-,TRBV6-1,TGTGCCAGCGAGACGAGACTGAACACTGAAGCTTTCTTT,CASETRLNTEAFF
TRBJ1-2,-,-,TRBV5-6,TGTGCCAGCAGCCCCGATAGGGTGGGCGGCTACACCTTC,CASSPDRVGGYTF
TRBJ1-1,few,-,TRBV30,TGTGCCTATATCCCGGACAGTAACACTGAAGCTTTCTTT,CAYIPDSNTEAFF
TRBJ1-1,-,-,TRBV29-1,TGCAGCGTTGAAGACACCCTGAGCACTGAAGCTTTCTTT,CSVEDTLSTEAFF
TRBJ1-3,few,-,TRBV7-9,TGTGCCAGCAGCTTTGGAGGTGGGGGAAACACCATATATTTT,CASSFGGGGNTIYF
TRBJ2-3,few,TRBD1,TRBV6-4,TGTGCCAGCAGTGACTCCCCAGGGGGCGCAGGCACAGATACGCAGTATTTT,CASSDSPGGAGTDTQYF
TRBJ2-5,-,-,TRBV9,TGTGCCAGCAGCGTTAATAGGGAAACAGGAGGGGAGACCCAGTACTTC,CASSVNRETGGETQYF
TRBJ2-1,once,TRBD1,TRBV7-6,TGTGCCAGCAGACCGCGACAGGGGGCGAATGAGCAGTTCTTC,CASRPRQGANEQFF
TRBJ2-7,-,-,TRBV29-1,TGCAGCGTGCTCGACAGCTATAATGCCTACGAGCAGTACTTC,CSVLDSYNAYEQYF
TRBJ1-1,few,-,TRBV9,TGTGCCAGCAGCCCCGCGATGACTGAAGCTTTCTTT,CASSPAMTEAFF
TRBJ1-1,-,-,TRBV6-5,TGTGCCAGCAGTTACTCAAGGGTCATGAACACTGAAGCTTTCTTT,CASSYSRVMNTEAFF
TRBJ2-1,-,-,TRBV28,TGTGCCAGCAGTCATGACCCCTACAATGAGCAGTTCTTC,CASSHDPYNEQFF
TRBJ2-5,-,-,TRBV11-1,TGTGCCAGCAGCTTCCCCTCAGGGAGTACCCAGTACTTC,CASSFPSGSTQYF